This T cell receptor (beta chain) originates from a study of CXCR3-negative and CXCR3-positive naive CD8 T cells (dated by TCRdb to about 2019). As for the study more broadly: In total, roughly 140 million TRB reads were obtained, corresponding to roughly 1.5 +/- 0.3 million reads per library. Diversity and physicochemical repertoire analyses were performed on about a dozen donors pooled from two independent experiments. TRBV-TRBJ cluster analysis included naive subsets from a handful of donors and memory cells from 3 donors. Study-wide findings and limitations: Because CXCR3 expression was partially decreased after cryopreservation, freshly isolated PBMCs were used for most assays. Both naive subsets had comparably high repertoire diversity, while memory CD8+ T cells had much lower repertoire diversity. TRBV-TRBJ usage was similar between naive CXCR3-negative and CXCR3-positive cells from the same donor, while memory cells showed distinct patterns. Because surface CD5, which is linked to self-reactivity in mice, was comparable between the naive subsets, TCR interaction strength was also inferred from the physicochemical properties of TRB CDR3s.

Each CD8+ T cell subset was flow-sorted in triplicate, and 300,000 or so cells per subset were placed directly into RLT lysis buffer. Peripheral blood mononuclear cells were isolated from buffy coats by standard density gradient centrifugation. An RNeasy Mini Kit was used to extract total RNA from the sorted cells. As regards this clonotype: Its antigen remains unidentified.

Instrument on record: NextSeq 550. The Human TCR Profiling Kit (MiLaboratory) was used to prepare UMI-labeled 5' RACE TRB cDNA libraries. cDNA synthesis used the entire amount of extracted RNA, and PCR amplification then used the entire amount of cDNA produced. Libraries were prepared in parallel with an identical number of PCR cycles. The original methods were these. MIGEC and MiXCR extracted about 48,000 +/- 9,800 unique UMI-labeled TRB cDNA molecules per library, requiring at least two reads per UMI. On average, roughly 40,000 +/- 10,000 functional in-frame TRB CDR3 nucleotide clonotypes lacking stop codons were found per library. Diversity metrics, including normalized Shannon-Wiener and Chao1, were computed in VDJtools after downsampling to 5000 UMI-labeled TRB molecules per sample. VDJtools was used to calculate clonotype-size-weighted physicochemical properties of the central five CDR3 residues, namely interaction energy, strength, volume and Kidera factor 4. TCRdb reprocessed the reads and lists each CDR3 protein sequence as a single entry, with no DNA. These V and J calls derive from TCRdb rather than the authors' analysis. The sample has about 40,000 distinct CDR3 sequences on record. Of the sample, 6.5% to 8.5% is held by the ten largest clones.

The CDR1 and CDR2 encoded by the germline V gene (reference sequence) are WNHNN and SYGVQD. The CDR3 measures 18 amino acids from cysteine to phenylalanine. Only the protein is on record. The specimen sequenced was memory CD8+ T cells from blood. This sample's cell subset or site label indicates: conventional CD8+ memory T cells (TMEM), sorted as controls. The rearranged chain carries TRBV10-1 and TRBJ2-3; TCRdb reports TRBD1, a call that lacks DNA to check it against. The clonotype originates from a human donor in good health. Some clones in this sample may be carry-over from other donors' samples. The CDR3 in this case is CASSYNRTAKISTDTQYF.